This TCR beta chain was identified during a study of blood T cell repertoires in COVID-19. Across the whole study: COVID-19 samples from acute and convalescent phases originated in the United States, Italy and Spain. Sources were T cells, B-cell-depleted T cells, or PBMCs; the material itself was cDNA or gDNA.

This clone came up a few times. Original analysis: Amplification of reference gene primers provided the estimated nucleated cell counts. Only in-frame clones appear in the TCRdb table, and some are missing; sequencing was by immunoSEQ multiplex PCR. Clone size and V and J calls were adopted from that table, with D and trimming inferred from the DNA. This sample has some 80,000 clones, with less than 85% found just once. This CDR3 spans 13 amino acids. Trimming removed 5 bases at V and 10 bases at J, with 15 bases between. CDR1 is SNHLY and CDR2 is FYNNEI in the germline V gene. Sample: peripheral blood. The V gene is TRBV2, the J gene TRBJ1-5, with D unresolved. This clonotype was obtained from an elderly woman with active or convalescent COVID-19. In nucleotides, the CDR3 is TGTGCCAGCAGTTCAAGGATACGGGGACCCCAGCATTTT. As protein: CASSSRIRGPQHF.